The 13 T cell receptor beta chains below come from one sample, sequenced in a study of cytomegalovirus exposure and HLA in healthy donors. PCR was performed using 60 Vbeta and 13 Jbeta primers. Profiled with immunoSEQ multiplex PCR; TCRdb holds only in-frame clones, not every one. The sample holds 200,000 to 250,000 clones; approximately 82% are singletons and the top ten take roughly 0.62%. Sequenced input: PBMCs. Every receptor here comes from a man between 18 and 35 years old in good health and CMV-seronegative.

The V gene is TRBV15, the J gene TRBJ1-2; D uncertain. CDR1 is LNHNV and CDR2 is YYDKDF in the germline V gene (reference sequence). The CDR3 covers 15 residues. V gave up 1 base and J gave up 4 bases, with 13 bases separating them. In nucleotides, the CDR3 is TGTGCCACCAGCAGAGTGGCGGCGCACCCCTATGGCTACACCTTC. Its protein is CATSRVAAHPYGYTF.

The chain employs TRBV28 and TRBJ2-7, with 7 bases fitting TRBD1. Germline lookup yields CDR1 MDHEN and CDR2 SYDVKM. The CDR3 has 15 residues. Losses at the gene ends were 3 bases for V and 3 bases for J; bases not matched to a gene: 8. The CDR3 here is CASSFVDRRYYEQYF. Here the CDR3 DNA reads TGTGCCAGCAGTTTTGTGGACAGGAGATACTACGAGCAGTACTTC.

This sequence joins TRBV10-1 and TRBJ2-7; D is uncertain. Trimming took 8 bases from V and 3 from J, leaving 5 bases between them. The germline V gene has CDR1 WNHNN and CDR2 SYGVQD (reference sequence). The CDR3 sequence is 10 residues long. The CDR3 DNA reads TGCGCCAGCCCCCACTACGAGCAGTACTTC. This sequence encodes CASPHYEQYF.

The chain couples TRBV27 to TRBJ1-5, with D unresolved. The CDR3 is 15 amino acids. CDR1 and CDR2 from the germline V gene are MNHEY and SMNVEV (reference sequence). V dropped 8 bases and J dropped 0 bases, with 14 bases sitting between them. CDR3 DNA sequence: TGTGCCAGCTCGTACAGCCGGTATAGCAATCAGCCCCAGCATTTT. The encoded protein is CASSYSRYSNQPQHF.

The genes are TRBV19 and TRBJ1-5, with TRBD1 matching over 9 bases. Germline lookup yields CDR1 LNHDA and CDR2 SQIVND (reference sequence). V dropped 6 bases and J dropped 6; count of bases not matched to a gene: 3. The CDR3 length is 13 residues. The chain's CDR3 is CASSTQGAQPQHF. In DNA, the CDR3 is TGTGCCAGTAGCACACAGGGGGCTCAGCCCCAGCATTTT. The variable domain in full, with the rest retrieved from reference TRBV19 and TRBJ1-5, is DGGITQSPKYLFRKEGQNVTLSCEQNLNHDAMYWYRQDPGQGLRLIYYSQIVNDFQKGDIAEGYSVSREKKESFPLTVTSAQKNPTAFYLCASSTQGAQPQHFGDGTRLSIL.

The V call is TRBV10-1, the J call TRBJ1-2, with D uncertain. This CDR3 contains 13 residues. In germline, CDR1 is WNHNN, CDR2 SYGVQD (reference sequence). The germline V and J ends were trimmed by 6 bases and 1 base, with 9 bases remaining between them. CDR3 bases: TGCGCCAGCAGCCGCGGAGTTAACTATGGCTACACCTTC. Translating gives CASSRGVNYGYTF.

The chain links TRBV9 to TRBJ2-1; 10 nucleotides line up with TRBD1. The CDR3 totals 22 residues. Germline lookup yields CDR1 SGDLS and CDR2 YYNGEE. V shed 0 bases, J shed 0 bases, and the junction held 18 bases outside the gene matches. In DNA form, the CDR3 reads TGTGCCAGCAGCGTAGCTACCAGGGACAGGGGCCTCGAGAGGCGCTCCTACAATGAGCAGTTCTTC. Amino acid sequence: CASSVATRDRGLERRSYNEQFF.

CDR3 sequence reads: CASSEAWPSAGELFF. CDR3 nucleotides: TGTGCCAGCAGTGAAGCGTGGCCTAGCGCCGGGGAGCTGTTTTTT. This chain links TRBV2 with TRBJ2-2, with D maybe TRBD2 (6 bases). Trimming cost V 0 bases and J 6 bases, with 11 bases left between them. Per germline, CDR1 SNHLY and CDR2 FYNNEI. The CDR3 is 15 residues long. Variable domain in full (rest from reference TRBV2 and TRBJ2-2): EPEVTQTPSHQVTQMGQEVILRCVPISNHLYFYWYRQILGQKVEFLVSFYNNEISEKSEIFDDQFSVERPDGSNFTLKIRSTKLEDSAMYFCASSEAWPSAGELFFGEGSRLTVL.

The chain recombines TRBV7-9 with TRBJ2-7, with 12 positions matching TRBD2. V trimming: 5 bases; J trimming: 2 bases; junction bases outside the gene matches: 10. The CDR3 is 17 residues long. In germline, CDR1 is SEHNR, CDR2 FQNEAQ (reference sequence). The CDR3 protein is CASSLRLAGETTYEQYF. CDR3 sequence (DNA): TGTGCCAGCAGCCTACGACTAGCGGGAGAAACTACCTACGAGCAGTACTTC.

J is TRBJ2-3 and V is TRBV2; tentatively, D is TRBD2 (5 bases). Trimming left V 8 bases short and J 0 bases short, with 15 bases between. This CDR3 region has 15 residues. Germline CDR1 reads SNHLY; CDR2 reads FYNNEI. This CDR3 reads CASLRSGGSTDTQYF. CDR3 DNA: TGTGCCAGCTTGCGCTCGGGCGGGAGCACAGATACGCAGTATTTT.

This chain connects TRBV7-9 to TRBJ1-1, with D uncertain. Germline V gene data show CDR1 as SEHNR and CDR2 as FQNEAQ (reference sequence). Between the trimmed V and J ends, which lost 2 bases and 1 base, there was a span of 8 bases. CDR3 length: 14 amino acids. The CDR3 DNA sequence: TGTGCCAGCAGCTTACGCGAGAGGAACACTGAAGCTTTCTTT. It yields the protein CASSLRERNTEAFF.

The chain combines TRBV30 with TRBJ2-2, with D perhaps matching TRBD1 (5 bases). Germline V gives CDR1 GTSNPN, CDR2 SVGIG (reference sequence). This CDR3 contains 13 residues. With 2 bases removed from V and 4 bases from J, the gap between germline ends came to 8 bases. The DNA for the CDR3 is TGTGCCTGGAGTACAGGAAGCACCGGGGAGCTGTTTTTT. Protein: CAWSTGSTGELFF.

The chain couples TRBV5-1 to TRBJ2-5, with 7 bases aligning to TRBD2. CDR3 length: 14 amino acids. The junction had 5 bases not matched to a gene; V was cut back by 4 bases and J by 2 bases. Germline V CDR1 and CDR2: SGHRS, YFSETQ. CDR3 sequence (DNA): TGCGCCAGCAGCAGATCTAGCGGACAAGAGACCCAGTACTTC. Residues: CASSRSSGQETQYF.